The 24 T cell receptor beta chains below were found in one sample sequenced in a study of blood T cell repertoires in COVID-19. TCRdb's table, derived via immunoSEQ multiplex PCR, lists solely in-frame clones and lacks some. Of hundreds of thousands of clones in the sample, about 79% were seen once. Sequencing was done on a sample of peripheral blood. The receptor source for this set is an elderly man with acute or convalescent COVID-19.

V gene TRBV9 combines with J gene TRBJ2-1, with TRBD2 identical over 10 bases. Per germline, CDR1 SGDLS and CDR2 YYNGEE. V trimming: 4 bases; J trimming: 7 bases; junction bases outside the gene matches: 14. This CDR3 is built from 17 residues. The CDR3 loop is CASSPSGGGTYSNEQFF. DNA of the CDR3: TGTGCCAGCAGCCCCAGCGGGGGGGGGACGTACTCAAATGAGCAGTTCTTC.

V gene TRBV5-1 combines with J gene TRBJ2-2; TRBD2 matches at 7 bases. The CDR3 has 16 amino acids. Germline V gene data show CDR1 as SGHRS and CDR2 as YFSETQ. Trimming at V came to 0 bases and at J to 0 bases, leaving 2 bases not matched to a gene. CDR3 region: CASSLGGTTNTGELFF. In DNA, the CDR3 is TGCGCCAGCAGCTTGGGAGGGACTACGAACACCGGGGAGCTGTTTTTT.

The chain uses TRBV11-2 and TRBJ1-2; tentative D call: TRBD1 (5 bases). CDR3 length: 15 residues. Trimming pared 6 bases from V and 3 bases from J, leaving 17 bases between. Germline V gene data show CDR1 as SGHAT and CDR2 as FQNNGV. Here the CDR3 DNA reads TGTGCCAGCAGATCGTTGCAGGCAGGGTACTATGGCTACACCTTC. Translation gives CASRSLQAGYYGYTF.

This chain connects TRBV30 to TRBJ1-4; TRBD1 agrees at 8 bases. Germline trimming cut 1 base from V and 8 bases from J; bases unmatched to any gene: 9. The CDR3 consists of 15 residues. Germline assignment: CDR1 GTSNPN and CDR2 SVGIG (reference sequence). The CDR3 is CAWSGGTGGGEKLFF. Here the CDR3 DNA reads TGTGCCTGGAGTGGAGGGACAGGTGGAGGCGAAAAACTGTTTTTT. Complete variable domain (other parts from reference TRBV30 and TRBJ1-4): SQTIHQWPATLVQPVGSPLSLECTVEGTSNPNLYWYRQAAGRGLQLLFYSVGIGQISSEVPQNLSASRPQDRQFILSSKKLLLSDSGFYLCAWSGGTGGGEKLFFGSGTQLSVL.

V and J are TRBV12-5 and TRBJ1-2; maybe TRBD1 (5 bases). Per the germline V gene, CDR1 is LGHNT and CDR2 is FRNRAP. This CDR3 region has 14 residues. The ends were cut back, 2 bases at V and 9 bases at J, with 16 bases in the middle. The DNA for the CDR3 is TGTGCTAGTGGTTTGTCCCCCGGGGGTCCTAGCTACACCTTC. Its translation: CASGLSPGGPSYTF.

The chain recombines TRBV6-1 with TRBJ2-7; perhaps TRBD1 as D (5 bases). The CDR3 consists of 14 residues. Per the germline V gene, CDR1 is MNHNS and CDR2 is SASEGT. V was cut by 1 base and J by 4 bases, with 11 bases left in between. The CDR3 DNA reads as TGTGCCAGCAGTGAAGGTGGCAGGGCATACGAGCAGTACTTC. This encodes CASSEGGRAYEQYF.

The chain is built from TRBV18 and TRBJ2-3; the D gene is possibly TRBD1 (6 bases). V lost 3 bases and J 6 bases, leaving 13 bases between the germline ends. Per germline, CDR1 KGHSH and CDR2 LQKENI. The CDR3 consists of 14 residues. As DNA, the CDR3 is TGTGCCAGCTCACCCAACACAGGGTTGGATACGCAGTATTTT. Its protein product is CASSPNTGLDTQYF.

The chain uses TRBV5-4 and TRBJ2-3; possibly TRBD2 for D (6 bases). Germline values: CDR1 SGHNT, CDR2 YYREEE (reference sequence). Trimming removed 2 bases from V and 1 base from J, with 17 bases in between. This CDR3 is built from 17 residues. The CDR3 protein is CASSFRAGRYGTDTQYF. CDR3 nucleotide sequence: TGTGCCAGCAGCTTTCGCGCGGGGAGGTATGGCACAGATACGCAGTATTTT. The variable domain in full, completed from reference TRBV5-4 and TRBJ2-3, reads ETGVTQSPTHLIKTRGQQVTLRCSSQSGHNTVSWYQQALGQGPQFIFQYYREEENGRGNFPPRFSGLQFPNYSSELNVNALELDDSALYLCASSFRAGRYGTDTQYFGPGTRLTVL.

The chain recombines TRBV5-4 with TRBJ2-1; 8 positions match TRBD2. Trimming at V came to 0 bases and at J to 6 bases, leaving 5 bases not matched to a gene. The CDR3 runs to 15 residues. Germline assignment: CDR1 SGHNT and CDR2 YYREEE (reference sequence). DNA for the CDR3: TGTGCCAGCAGCTTGGACCTGACTAGCGTCAATGAGCAGTTCTTC. This sequence encodes CASSLDLTSVNEQFF. The full variable domain, its missing parts supplied by reference TRBV5-4 and TRBJ2-1, is ETGVTQSPTHLIKTRGQQVTLRCSSQSGHNTVSWYQQALGQGPQFIFQYYREEENGRGNFPPRFSGLQFPNYSSELNVNALELDDSALYLCASSLDLTSVNEQFFGPGTRLTVL.

This sequence joins TRBV10-1 and TRBJ2-1; the match to TRBD2 covers 7 bases. The CDR3 spans 15 residues. The ends lost 11 bases at V and 3 bases at J; junction bases unmatched: 13. Germline CDR1 reads WNHNN; CDR2 reads SYGVQD (reference sequence). The CDR3 spells CAGGDSTSDYNEQFF. The CDR3 bases are TGCGCCGGAGGAGATTCTACTAGCGACTACAATGAGCAGTTCTTC.

V is TRBV5-1 and J is TRBJ2-1; 7 bases match TRBD2. The CDR3 length is 15 residues. The germline V gene has CDR1 SGHRS and CDR2 YFSETQ. With 2 bases clipped from V and 6 bases from J, the junction kept 8 bases outside the gene matches. This chain's CDR3 is CASSLRDYRGNEQFF. The CDR3 DNA is TGCGCCAGCAGCTTAAGGGACTACCGAGGCAATGAGCAGTTCTTC.

The J gene is TRBJ2-1, the V gene TRBV19; TRBD1 aligns across 10 bases. Germline CDR1 reads LNHDA; CDR2 reads SQIVND (reference sequence). Unmatched junction bases numbered 10, after V lost 3 bases and J lost 8 bases. The length of the CDR3 is 16 residues. The CDR3 DNA sequence: TGTGCCAGTAGTATCGGCCCGGGACAGGGGTTGGATGAGCAGTTCTTC. Protein sequence: CASSIGPGQGLDEQFF. The variable domain in full, with the rest retrieved from reference TRBV19 and TRBJ2-1, is DGGITQSPKYLFRKEGQNVTLSCEQNLNHDAMYWYRQDPGQGLRLIYYSQIVNDFQKGDIAEGYSVSREKKESFPLTVTSAQKNPTAFYLCASSIGPGQGLDEQFFGPGTRLTVL.

CDR3 DNA: TGTGCCAGCAGTTTGCCCGAAGTGGTGAGGACCCAGTACTTC. It translates to CASSLPEVVRTQYF. V and J are TRBV6-2 or TRBV6-3 and TRBJ2-5; D is uncertain. V was shortened by 4 bases and J by 7 bases, with 16 bases between the two germline ends. From germline, CDR1 is MNHEY and CDR2 SVGEGT. This CDR3 has 14 residues.

CDR3 sequence: CAISEGGRRNQPQHF. Here the CDR3 DNA reads TGTGCCATCAGTGAGGGGGGGAGGCGCAATCAGCCCCAGCATTTT. This chain uses TRBV10-3 with TRBJ1-5, with D possibly matching TRBD1 (5 bases). The CDR3 is 15 residues long. Germline lookup yields CDR1 ENHRY and CDR2 SYGVKD. With 2 bases removed from V and 2 bases from J, the gap between germline ends came to 10 bases.

The chain joins TRBV5-1 to TRBJ2-7; 9 nucleotides align to TRBD1. The CDR3 covers 15 residues. Germline V CDR1 and CDR2: SGHRS, YFSETQ. V dropped 0 bases and J dropped 4; count of bases not matched to a gene: 5. The CDR3 nucleotides read TGCGCCAGCAGCTTGGGAGGGACAGGGTATTACGAGCAGTACTTC. It codes for CASSLGGTGYYEQYF.

The chain has TRBV18 and TRBJ2-3; D uncertain. V was pared by 2 bases and J by 3 bases, with 3 bases between. This CDR3 is built from 12 residues. CDR1 KGHSH and CDR2 LQKENI come from the germline V gene. CDR3 DNA: TGTGCCAGCTCACCAGAGACAGATACGCAGTATTTT. Translating gives CASSPETDTQYF.

The rearrangement uses TRBV11-2 and TRBJ1-5; the match to TRBD1 covers 7 bases. J lost 0 bases, V lost 1 base, and 3 bases had no gene match. The CDR3 runs 16 residues. The germline CDR1 and CDR2 sequences are SGHAT and FQNNGV. The CDR3: CASSLGRTGSNQPQHF. CDR3 DNA sequence: TGTGCCAGCAGCTTAGGTAGGACAGGTAGCAATCAGCCCCAGCATTTT.

Note on this clone: Sequence at one end of the junction differs from germline and may be a read error. The CDR3, as DNA: TGTGCCAGCACCCTCAGCTGGGCCAACGCCCTGACTTTC. This sequence encodes CASTLSWANALTF. The chain recombines TRBV12-3 or TRBV12-4 with TRBJ2-6; D is unresolved. CDR3 length: 13 residues.

Points on this clone: The sample holds other DNA sequences that translate to the same CDR3. This chain links TRBV6-4 with TRBJ2-2; 7 bases map to TRBD1. V lost 5 bases and J lost 1; bases outside the gene matches: 1. The germline gives CDR1 MRHNA, CDR2 SNTAGT. The CDR3 is made up of 14 amino acids. The CDR3 bases are TGTGCCAGCAGTCGACAGGGGAACACCGGGGAGCTGTTTTTT. Its protein product is CASSRQGNTGELFF.

The chain recombines TRBV2 with TRBJ1-1; a weak D match, TRBD1 (6 bases). There are 13 residues in the CDR3. Looked up from germline, CDR1 is SNHLY and CDR2 is FYNNEI. V lost 6 bases and J 4 bases, leaving 12 bases between the germline ends. CDR3 nucleotides: TGTGCCAGCAGGAAGGGACATCTCACTGAAGCTTTCTTT. It is translated as CASRKGHLTEAFF.

This chain links TRBV2 with TRBJ1-1, with 8 bases fitting TRBD1. CDR3 length: 14 amino acids. Trimming took 6 bases from V and 4 from J; bases not matched to a gene: 7. Per the germline V gene, CDR1 is SNHLY and CDR2 is FYNNEI. The CDR3, as DNA: TGTGCCAGCAGGGACCCAGGGGGCGGCACTGAAGCTTTCTTT. Translating it yields CASRDPGGGTEAFF. The full variable domain, in which reference TRBV2 and TRBJ1-1 provide the parts outside the CDR3, is EPEVTQTPSHQVTQMGQEVILRCVPISNHLYFYWYRQILGQKVEFLVSFYNNEISEKSEIFDDQFSVERPDGSNFTLKIRSTKLEDSAMYFCASRDPGGGTEAFFGQGTRLTVV.

CDR3 nucleotide sequence: TGTGCCAGCAGCCCCTGGACTAGCGGGGCTAGCACAGATACGCAGTATTTT. It encodes CASSPWTSGASTDTQYF. The chain couples TRBV3-1 (or the pseudogene TRBV3-2) to TRBJ2-3; 12 bases match TRBD2. Germline values: CDR1 LGHDT, CDR2 YNNKEL (reference sequence). CDR3 size: 17 residues. V gave up 4 bases and J gave up 0 bases; unmatched junction bases: 5.

V and J are TRBV5-1 and TRBJ1-4; D is ambiguous. The V and J ends lost 0 bases and 7 bases respectively, with 7 bases between them. The CDR3 runs 13 residues. Germline CDR1 SGHRS, CDR2 YFSETQ. In DNA, the CDR3 is TGCGCCAGCAGCTTGGGAGCAGGTGAAAAACTGTTTTTT. This codes for CASSLGAGEKLFF.

This chain connects TRBV18 to TRBJ2-7, with 8 bases fitting TRBD2. The trim removed 4 bases at V and 7 bases at J, leaving 12 bases unmatched. From germline, CDR1 is KGHSH and CDR2 LQKENI. The CDR3 runs to 15 residues. The CDR3 DNA reads TGTGCCAGCTCACAACCTCCAGCGGGAGTTGGTGAGCAGTACTTC. Translated, it gives CASSQPPAGVGEQYF.